Detailed here is one T cell receptor (beta chain). The method was immunoSEQ multiplex PCR; TCRdb's version includes in-frame clones alone and lacks a portion of them. There are 2 million to 2.5 million clones in the sample; about 90% occur only once, and around 0.35% lies in the top ten. This sample stems from a study of shared clonotypes between healthy human individuals. The TCR sequence derives from a young man in good health. Some clones in this sample may be carry-over from other donors' samples. What was sequenced was naive CD4+ T cells from PBMCs. Subset denoted: CD45RA+ positively selected.

The CDR3 protein is CASSRAVSPYEQYF. DNA of the CDR3: TGTGCCAGCAGTAGGGCCGTTTCTCCCTACGAGCAGTACTTC. The rearrangement links TRBV6-5 to TRBJ2-7; D remains ambiguous. V lost 5 bases and J 2 bases, leaving 13 bases between the germline ends. Germline CDR1 reads MNHEY; CDR2 reads SVGAGI. The CDR3 has 14 residues.